The T cell receptor (beta chain) described here comes from a study of Graves' ophthalmopathy and Graves' hyperthyroidism (dated by TCRdb to between 2018 and 2020). About the full investigation: Stable hyperthyroidism was defined as no progression to ophthalmopathy within 18 months of follow-up. In roughly six hyperthyroidism patients, the T-cell repertoires found in thyroid tissue were compared with those found in blood. The study used TCR beta repertoire signatures to distinguish Graves' ophthalmopathy from Graves' hyperthyroidism and to predict progression to ophthalmopathy. To explore V-J signatures that distinguish ophthalmopathy from hyperthyroidism, a discovery set of more than 90 patients was enrolled, made up of 40 to 45 with ophthalmopathy and some 60 with stable hyperthyroidism. In total, 135 blood samples were TCR-sequenced: some 43 ophthalmopathy, some 75 hyperthyroidism and some 17 hyperthyroidism-to-ophthalmopathy patients. After sampling, hyperthyroidism patients received methimazole starting at 30 mg daily, and ophthalmopathy patients received high-dose intravenous methylprednisolone. For independent validation, a separate cohort was made up of 18 hyperthyroidism patients plus 17 patients who later progressed from hyperthyroidism to ophthalmopathy. The research as a whole found: Most expanded thyroid clonotypes with frequency above 0.001 were also detected in blood, suggesting blood repertoires may reflect the thyroid immune response. In validation, the model predicted ophthalmopathy progression with over 60% sensitivity and approximately 75% specificity; 12 predicted patients were CT-confirmed with GO in a median of around 6 months. Ophthalmopathy was separated from stable hyperthyroidism by the 13-signature model with about 89% sensitivity and about 81% specificity in cross-validation and with 80%/75% in the test set. No statistical method was used to predetermine the sample size, and group allocation was not hidden from the investigators.

TCR beta CDR3 regions were amplified from RNA transcripts for repertoire sequencing. The first round of RT-PCR was done with HTBI primers and the Qiagen OneStep RT-PCR kit, and was followed by a second round of multiplex PCR, then size selection and purification. The libraries underwent paired-end sequencing with 100 bp reads on an Illumina HiSeq2000. The original pipeline was this. SOAPnuke was used to process the reads, throwing out any read that had adapters, had uncalled bases, had a mean Phred below 15, or lacked an exact constant-primer or identifier match. COPE v1.2.5 was used to merge the high-quality paired reads. Each unique nucleotide sequence was defined as a clonotype, and clonotypes were aligned to IMGT TRB V, D and J references with MiTCR v1.1. The analysis was limited to V-J combinations with a frequency above 0.0001, which together covered 99.2% of repertoires. For each V-J combination, a TCR clonal expansion and chaos score was defined as the ratio of F50 clonal expansion to chaos observed in the TCRdist matrix. Welch's t-statistics and random forest were used to narrow the features down to more than 10 V-J combinations, which were then fed into a naive Bayes classifier. Thyroid-blood repertoire similarity was quantified with the Morisita-Horn index. TCRdb took the public reads, trimmed them with fastp at Q25, ran MiXCR for clone calling and kept in-frame beta chains. Identical CDR3 proteins give one entry, which carries the most common genes and DNA. It is TCRdb's table, rather than the study itself, that gives the V and J calls and clone size. The sample records around 1,000,000 distinct CDR3 sequences, less than 45% of which are singletons. Together, the top ten hold approximately 10% of the sample.

Hyperthyroidism patients were newly diagnosed, with disease duration under 2 months, and aged 18 to 65 years. Patients were excluded if they had other autoimmune diseases, uncontrolled infections, pregnancy or lactation. Clinical symptoms, serum thyroxine, TRAb, thyroid ultrasound and orbital computed tomography were used for diagnosis. Total RNA was extracted using Trizol reagent, and RNA quality was checked on an Agilent 2100 Bioanalyzer. This clonotype showed up many times. The antigen it recognizes is unknown. No base quality information exists; no much larger clone differs at one position. The sequence was obtained from an adult man with Graves' hyperthyroidism. The specimen sequenced was peripheral blood or thyroid tissue (not recorded which).

The nucleotide sequence is TGTGCCAGCACCACGGGGGTCTATGGCTACACCTTC. Translation gives CASTTGVYGYTF. Recombination connected TRBV19 to TRBJ1-2; possibly the D gene is TRBD1, per 5 matching bases. V is clipped by 9 bases and J by 4 bases, and the sequence between their germline boundaries is 12 bases long. CDR1 and CDR2, per the germline V gene (reference sequence), are LNHDA and SQIVND. From the cysteine up to the phenylalanine, the CDR3 has a length of 12 residues. The only DNA kept is the CDR3, 36 bases in frame from the first base.